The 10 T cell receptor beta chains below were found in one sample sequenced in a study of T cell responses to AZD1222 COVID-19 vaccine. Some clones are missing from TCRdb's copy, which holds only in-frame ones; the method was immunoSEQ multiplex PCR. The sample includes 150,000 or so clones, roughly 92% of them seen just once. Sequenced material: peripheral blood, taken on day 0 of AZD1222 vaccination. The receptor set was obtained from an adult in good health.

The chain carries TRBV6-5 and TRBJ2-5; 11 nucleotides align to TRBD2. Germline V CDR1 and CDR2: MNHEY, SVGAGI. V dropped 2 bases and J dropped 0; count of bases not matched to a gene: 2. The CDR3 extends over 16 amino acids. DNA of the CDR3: TGTGCCAGCAGTTACGGGACTAGCGGAAACCAAGAGACCCAGTACTTC. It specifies CASSYGTSGNQETQYF.

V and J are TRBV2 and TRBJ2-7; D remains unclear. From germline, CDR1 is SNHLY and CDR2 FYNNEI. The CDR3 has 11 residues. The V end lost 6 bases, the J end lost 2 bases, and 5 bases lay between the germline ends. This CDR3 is CASSLTYEQYF. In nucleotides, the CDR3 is TGTGCCAGCAGCTTAACCTACGAGCAGTACTTC.

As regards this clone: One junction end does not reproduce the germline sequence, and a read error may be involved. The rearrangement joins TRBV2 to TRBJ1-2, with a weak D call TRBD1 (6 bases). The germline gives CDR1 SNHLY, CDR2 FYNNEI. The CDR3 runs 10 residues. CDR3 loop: CASSAQGIAF. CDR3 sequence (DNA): TGTGCCAGCAGTGCACAGGGAATCGCCTTC.

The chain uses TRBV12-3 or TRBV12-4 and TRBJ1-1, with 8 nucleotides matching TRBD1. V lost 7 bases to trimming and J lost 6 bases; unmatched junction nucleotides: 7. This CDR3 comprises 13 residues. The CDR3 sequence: CASTTHRGAEAFF. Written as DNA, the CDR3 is TGTGCCAGCACGACTCACAGGGGGGCTGAAGCTTTCTTT.

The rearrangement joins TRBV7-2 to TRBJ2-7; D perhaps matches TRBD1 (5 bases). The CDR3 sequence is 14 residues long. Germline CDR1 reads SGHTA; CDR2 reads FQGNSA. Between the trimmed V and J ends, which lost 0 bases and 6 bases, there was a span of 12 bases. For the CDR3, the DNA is TGTGCCAGCAGCTTAGCCAGGGAAGGGCCCGAGCAGTACTTC. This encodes CASSLAREGPEQYF.

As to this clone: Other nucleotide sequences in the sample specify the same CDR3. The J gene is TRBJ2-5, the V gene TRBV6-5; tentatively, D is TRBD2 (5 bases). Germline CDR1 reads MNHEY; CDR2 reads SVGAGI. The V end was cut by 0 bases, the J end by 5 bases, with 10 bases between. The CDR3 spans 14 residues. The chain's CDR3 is CASSYSIPGETQYF. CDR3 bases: TGTGCCAGCAGTTACTCGATTCCGGGGGAGACCCAGTACTTC.

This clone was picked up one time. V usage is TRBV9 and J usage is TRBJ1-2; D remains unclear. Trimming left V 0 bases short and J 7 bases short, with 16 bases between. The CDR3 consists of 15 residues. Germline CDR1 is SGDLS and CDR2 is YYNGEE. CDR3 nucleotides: TGTGCCAGCAGCGTAGGGGTTCAGGCGTCTAGTGGCTACACCTTC. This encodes CASSVGVQASSGYTF.

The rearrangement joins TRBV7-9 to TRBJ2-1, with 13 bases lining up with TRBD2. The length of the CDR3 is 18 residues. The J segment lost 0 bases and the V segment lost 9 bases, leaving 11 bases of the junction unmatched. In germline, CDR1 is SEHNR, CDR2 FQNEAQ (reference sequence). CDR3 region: CASNGGTSGISSYNEQFF. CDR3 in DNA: TGTGCCAGTAACGGCGGGACTAGCGGGATTAGCTCCTACAATGAGCAGTTCTTC.

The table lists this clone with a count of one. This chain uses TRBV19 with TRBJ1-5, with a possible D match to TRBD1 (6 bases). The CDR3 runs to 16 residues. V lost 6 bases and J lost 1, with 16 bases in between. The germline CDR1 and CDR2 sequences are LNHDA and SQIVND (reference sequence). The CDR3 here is CASSPSGGLSNQPQHF. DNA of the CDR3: TGTGCCAGTAGCCCTTCGGGGGGGCTAAGCAATCAGCCCCAGCATTTT.

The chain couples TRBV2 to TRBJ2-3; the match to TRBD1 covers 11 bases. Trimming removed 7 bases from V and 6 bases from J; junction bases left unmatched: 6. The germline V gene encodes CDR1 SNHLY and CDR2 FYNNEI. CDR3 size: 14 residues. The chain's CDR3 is CASNADRGHDTQYF. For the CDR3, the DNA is TGTGCCAGCAACGCGGACAGGGGGCATGATACGCAGTATTTT.